These T cell receptor beta chains were read from a single sample in a study of OX40 agonist ivuxolimab in advanced cancers. Measured with immunoSEQ multiplex PCR; TCRdb has only the in-frame clones, and not every one. The sample gives fewer than 30,000 clones, 70% to 80% of which show up once; 33% is in the top ten. Sequenced material: CD4+ or CD8+ T cells sorted from blood, taken in a trial of the OX40 agonist ivuxolimab. All receptors come from an adult with an advanced solid tumor such as melanoma, head and neck, liver or kidney cancer. Each CDR3 is given with its conserved first and last residue. A D gene is named only where the DNA matches it firmly. Part of the rows lack a size; the others show once, few, many or a class for expanded clones.

>NA|TRBJ2-1|TRBV9|TRBD2
CASSDLAGIYNEQFF
TGTGCCAGCAGTGACCTAGCGGGGATTTACAATGAGCAGTTCTTC
>NA|TRBJ2-5|TRBV5-1|NA
CASSFQGWGQETQYF
TGCGCCAGCAGCTTCCAGGGTTGGGGGCAAGAGACCCAGTACTTC
>NA|TRBJ1-4|TRBV16|TRBD1
CASSHLRTGANEKLFF
TGTGCCAGCAGCCACCTACGGACAGGGGCTAATGAAAAACTGTTTTTT
>NA|TRBJ1-4|TRBV5-1|TRBD1
CASSPGWDSINEKLFF
TGCGCCAGCAGCCCGGGGTGGGACAGTATTAATGAAAAACTGTTTTTT
>few|TRBJ2-1|TRBV4-1|NA
CASRPQGGYNEQFF
TGCGCCAGCAGACCCCAGGGGGGATACAATGAGCAGTTCTTC
>NA|TRBJ1-2|TRBV11-2|NA
CASSLGQGNYGYTF
TGTGCCAGCAGCTTGGGACAAGGGAACTATGGCTACACCTTC
>NA|TRBJ2-1|TRBV7-6|NA
CASSLATDRSSSYNEQFF
TGTGCCAGCAGCTTAGCCACGGACAGATCTAGCTCCTACAATGAGCAGTTCTTC
>NA|TRBJ2-7|TRBV7-8|TRBD1
CASGDSPYEQYF
TGTGCCAGCGGGGACAGTCCCTACGAGCAGTACTTC
>NA|TRBJ2-2|TRBV2|NA
CASGDRKNTGELFF
TGTGCCAGCGGGGATCGGAAGAACACCGGGGAGCTGTTTTTT
>NA|TRBJ2-7|TRBV4-1|TRBD2
CASSQVRTSGSWGSYEQYF
TGCGCCAGCAGCCAAGTGCGGACTAGCGGGTCTTGGGGCTCCTACGAGCAGTACTTC
>NA|TRBJ2-7|TRBV7-9|TRBD2
CASSLFPSGGPKAYEQYF
TGTGCCAGCAGCTTATTTCCTAGCGGGGGGCCCAAAGCCTACGAGCAGTACTTC
>NA|TRBJ2-1|TRBV7-3|NA
CASSLNGKGNNEQFF
TGTGCCAGCAGCTTAAACGGGAAGGGTAACAATGAGCAGTTCTTC
>NA|TRBJ1-1|TRBV7-9|TRBD1
CASSSTHGTEANTEAFF
TGTGCCAGCAGCTCAACTCACGGGACAGAAGCGAACACTGAAGCTTTCTTT
>NA|TRBJ2-3|TRBV5-1|NA
CASSSVVAPTDTQYF
TGCGCCAGCAGTTCGGTCGTGGCCCCCACAGATACGCAGTATTTT
>NA|TRBJ2-7|TRBV4-2|TRBD1
CASSQDGTASYEQYF
TGTGCCAGCAGCCAAGATGGGACAGCGTCGTACGAGCAGTACTTC
>NA|TRBJ2-5|TRBV2|TRBD2
CASSEASGLAGGQETQYF
TGTGCCAGCAGTGAAGCGTCGGGACTAGCGGGAGGCCAAGAGACCCAGTACTTC
>NA|TRBJ2-6|TRBV9|NA
CASSVEISGANVLTF
TGTGCCAGCAGCGTAGAAATCTCTGGGGCCAACGTCCTGACTTTC
>medium-sized|TRBJ2-2|TRBV4-1|NA
CASSPLAGSTGELFF
TGCGCCAGCAGCCCCCTAGCAGGGAGCACCGGGGAGCTGTTTTTT
>few|TRBJ1-1|TRBV5-4|TRBD1
CASSLDRANTEAFF
TGTGCCAGCAGCTTAGACAGGGCGAACACTGAAGCTTTCTTT
>NA|TRBJ2-1|TRBV15|NA
CATSSAPQRADNEQFF
TGTGCCACCAGCAGTGCACCCCAGCGGGCAGACAATGAGCAGTTCTTC
>NA|TRBJ2-3|TRBV28|TRBD2
CASSTGTSLPGDTQYF
TGTGCCAGCAGTACTGGGACTAGCTTACCTGGAGATACGCAGTATTTT
>NA|TRBJ2-1|TRBV28|NA
CASSFRTGFNEQFF
TGTGCCAGCAGTTTCCGCACAGGGTTCAATGAGCAGTTCTTC
>NA|TRBJ2-7|TRBV10-3|TRBD1
CAIMNPGQGSYEQYF
TGTGCCATCATGAACCCGGGACAGGGATCCTACGAGCAGTACTTC
>NA|TRBJ1-1|TRBV14|NA
CASSQNRDRGEAFF
TGTGCCAGCAGCCAGAATCGGGACCGAGGCGAAGCTTTCTTT
>NA|TRBJ2-1|TRBV30|NA
CAWRADGYNEQFF
TGTGCCTGGCGGGCGGATGGCTACAATGAGCAGTTCTTC